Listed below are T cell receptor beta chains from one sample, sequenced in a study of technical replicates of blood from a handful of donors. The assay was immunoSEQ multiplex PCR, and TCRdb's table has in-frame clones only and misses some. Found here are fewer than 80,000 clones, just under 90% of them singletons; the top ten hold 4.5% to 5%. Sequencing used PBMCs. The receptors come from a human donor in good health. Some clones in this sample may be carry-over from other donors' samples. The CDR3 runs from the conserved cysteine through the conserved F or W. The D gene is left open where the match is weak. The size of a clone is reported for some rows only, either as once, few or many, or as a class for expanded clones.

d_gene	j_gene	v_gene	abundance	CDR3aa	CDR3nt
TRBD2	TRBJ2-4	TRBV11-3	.	CASSSFSRTSGQGAKNIQYF	TGTGCCAGCAGCTCATTCTCTCGGACTAGCGGCCAGGGGGCCAAAAACATTCAGTACTTC
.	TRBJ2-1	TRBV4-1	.	CASSQESAVHPYNEQFF	TGCGCCAGCAGCCAAGAGTCAGCGGTCCACCCTTACAATGAGCAGTTCTTC
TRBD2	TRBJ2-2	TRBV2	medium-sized	CAASGRAFTGELFF	TGTGCCGCCTCCGGGAGGGCCTTCACCGGGGAGCTGTTTTTT
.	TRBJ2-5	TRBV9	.	CASSAQGGQETQYF	TGTGCCAGCAGCGCCCAAGGGGGCCAAGAGACCCAGTACTTC
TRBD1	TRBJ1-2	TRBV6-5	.	CASSYSGQRPNYGYTF	TGTGCCAGCAGTTACTCGGGACAGCGACCTAACTATGGCTACACCTTC
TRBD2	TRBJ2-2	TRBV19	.	CASNPRRREAGELFF	TGTGCCAGTAACCCTCGGAGACGGGAGGCAGGGGAGCTGTTTTTT
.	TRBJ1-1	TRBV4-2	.	CASSQPQDRTNEAFF	TGTGCCAGCAGCCAACCCCAGGACAGAACTAATGAAGCTTTCTTT
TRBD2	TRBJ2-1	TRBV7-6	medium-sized	CASSLETSGKYNEQFF	TGTGCCAGCAGCTTAGAGACTAGCGGAAAATACAATGAGCAGTTCTTC
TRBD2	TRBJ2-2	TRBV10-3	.	CAISASGSGTGELFF	TGTGCCATCAGTGCTAGCGGGAGCGGTACCGGGGAGCTGTTTTTT
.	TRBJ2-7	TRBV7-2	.	CASSRGQISYEQYF	TGTGCCAGCAGCCGAGGACAGATCTCCTACGAGCAGTACTTC
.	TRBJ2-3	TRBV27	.	CASRWQGTDTQYF	TGTGCCAGCAGGTGGCAGGGAACCGATACGCAGTATTTT
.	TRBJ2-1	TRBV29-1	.	CSVATRGEQFF	TGCAGCGTCGCGACTAGAGGTGAGCAGTTCTTC
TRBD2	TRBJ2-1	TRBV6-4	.	CASSATSGNNEQFF	TGTGCCAGCAGTGCAACTAGCGGGAACAATGAGCAGTTCTTC
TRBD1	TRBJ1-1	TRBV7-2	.	CASSLNRGLNTEAFF	TGTGCCAGCAGCTTAAACAGGGGGCTGAACACTGAAGCTTTCTTT
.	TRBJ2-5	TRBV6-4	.	CASSPRGGREETQYF	TGTGCCAGCAGCCCTAGGGGGGGGAGGGAAGAGACCCAGTACTTC
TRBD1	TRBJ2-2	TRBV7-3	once	CASSSGQGYTGELFF	TGTGCCAGCAGCTCGGGACAGGGGTACACCGGGGAGCTGTTTTTT
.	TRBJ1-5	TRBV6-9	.	CASSYSGAAGNQPQHF	TGTGCCAGCAGTTATTCGGGGGCCGCGGGCAATCAGCCCCAGCATTTT
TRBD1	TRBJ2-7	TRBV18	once	CASSPTGQYSYEQYF	TGTGCCAGCTCCCCGACGGGACAGTACTCCTACGAGCAGTACTTC
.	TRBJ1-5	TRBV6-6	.	CASSKGGNQPQHF	TGTGCCAGCAGCAAGGGGGGCAATCAGCCCCAGCATTTT
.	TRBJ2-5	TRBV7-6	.	CASSLEGQGAQYF	TGTGCCAGCAGCTTAGAAGGGCAGGGCGCCCAGTACTTC
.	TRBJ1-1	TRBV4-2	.	CASSQVTGWAEAFF	TGTGCCAGCAGCCAAGTGACGGGTTGGGCTGAAGCTTTCTTT
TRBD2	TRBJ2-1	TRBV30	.	CAWTSGGGVDEQFF	TGTGCCTGGACTAGCGGGGGGGGTGTAGATGAGCAGTTCTTC
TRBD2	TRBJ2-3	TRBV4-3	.	CASSQIPGLATDTQYF	TGCGCCAGCAGCCAGATCCCGGGACTAGCAACAGATACGCAGTATTTT
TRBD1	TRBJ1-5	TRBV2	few	CASKTGGGNQPQHF	TGTGCCAGCAAAACAGGGGGCGGCAATCAGCCCCAGCATTTT
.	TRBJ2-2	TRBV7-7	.	CASSPGLNTGELFF	TGTGCCAGCAGCCCGGGACTTAACACCGGGGAGCTGTTTTTT
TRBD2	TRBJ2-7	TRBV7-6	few	CASSPNSGGGPLEQYF	TGTGCCAGCAGCCCCAACTCCGGGGGGGGGCCACTCGAGCAGTACTTC
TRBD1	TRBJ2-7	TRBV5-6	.	CASSFFGQGLEQYF	TGTGCCAGCAGCTTCTTTGGACAGGGATTGGAGCAGTACTTC
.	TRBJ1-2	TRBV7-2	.	CASSLRGDDGYTF	TGTGCCAGCAGCTTACGCGGAGATGATGGCTACACCTTC
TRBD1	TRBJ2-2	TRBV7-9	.	CASSLVGQVTGELFF	TGTGCCAGCAGCTTAGTGGGACAGGTTACCGGGGAGCTGTTTTTT
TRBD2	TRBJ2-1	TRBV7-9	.	CASSFTSGGAHNEQFF	TGTGCCAGCAGCTTCACGAGCGGGGGAGCCCACAATGAGCAGTTCTTC
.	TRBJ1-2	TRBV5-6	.	CASSLSTGYRTNYGYTF	TGTGCCAGCAGCTTGAGTACAGGGTATAGAACTAACTATGGCTACACCTTC
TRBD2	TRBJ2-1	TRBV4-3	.	CASSYSGTSGYNEQFF	TGCGCCAGCAGTTATTCCGGGACTAGCGGTTACAATGAGCAGTTCTTC
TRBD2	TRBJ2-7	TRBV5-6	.	CASSRAGTSNEQYF	TGTGCCAGCAGCCGAGCCGGGACTAGCAACGAGCAGTACTTC
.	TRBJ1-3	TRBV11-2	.	CASSLGWGTDSGNTIYF	TGTGCCAGCAGCTTAGGTTGGGGCACCGACTCTGGAAACACCATATATTTT
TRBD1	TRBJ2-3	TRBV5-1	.	CATKQTGGGTDTQYF	TGCGCCACAAAACAAACAGGGGGCGGCACAGATACGCAGTATTTT
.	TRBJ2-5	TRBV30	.	CAYGLGGVETQYF	TGTGCCTACGGCTTGGGGGGAGTGGAGACCCAGTACTTC
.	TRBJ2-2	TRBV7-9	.	CASISGLGEHPGELFF	TGTGCCAGCATCTCAGGCTTAGGGGAACACCCCGGGGAGCTGTTTTTT
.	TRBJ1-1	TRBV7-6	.	CASSSGLGMNTEAFF	TGTGCCAGCAGCTCAGGGCTGGGGATGAACACTGAAGCTTTCTTT
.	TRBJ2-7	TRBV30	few	CACNRGGTYEQYF	TGTGCCTGTAACAGGGGGGGTACCTACGAGCAGTACTTC
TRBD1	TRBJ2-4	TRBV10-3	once	CAISEGAGGVRSIQYF	TGTGCCATCAGTGAGGGAGCAGGGGGAGTTCGTAGCATTCAGTACTTC
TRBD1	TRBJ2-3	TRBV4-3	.	CASSQEGGQGRTDTQYF	TGCGCCAGCAGCCAAGAAGGAGGACAGGGGCGCACAGATACGCAGTATTTT
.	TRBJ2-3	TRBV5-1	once	CASSTQGDTQYF	TGCGCCAGCAGCACCCAGGGGGATACGCAGTATTTT